This passage covers 2 T cell receptor beta chains from one sample sequenced in a study of CD8+ T cells in alopecia areata. Sequencing used cDNA as its template, made by extracting RNA and reverse transcribing it. Sequencing was performed with immunoSEQ multiplex PCR; in TCRdb, only in-frame clones are kept and a portion is missing. The sample has about 210,000 clones; approximately 65% are singletons. This sample's treatment: oral pan-JAK inhibitor, 5-10 mg twice daily. The source material was CD4+ T cells sorted from blood, sampled at roughly week 45, from a patient treated with tofacitinib. The origin of the receptors is a human donor with alopecia areata.

This clone was counted a few times. The chain has TRBV10-3 and TRBJ2-1, with D possibly being TRBD1 (5 bases). The germline V gene encodes CDR1 ENHRY and CDR2 SYGVKD. V was clipped by 0 bases and J by 12 bases, with 9 bases between them. CDR3 length: 12 residues. This CDR3 reads CAISESGQGQFF. CDR3 sequence (DNA): TGTGCCATCAGTGAGTCGGGGCAGGGGCAGTTCTTC.

This clone was detected a few times. The chain has TRBV5-4 and TRBJ2-3, with D possibly called TRBD1 or TRBD2 (5 bases each). This CDR3 region has 14 residues. V was shortened by 1 base and J by 10 bases, with 16 bases between the two germline ends. Germline V lookup: CDR1 SGHNT, CDR2 YYREEE (reference sequence). CDR3 loop: CASSLRQAQEAQYF. The CDR3 DNA follows: TGTGCCAGCAGCTTGAGGCAAGCACAGGAGGCGCAGTATTTT. The full variable domain, rest sourced from reference TRBV5-4 and TRBJ2-3, is ETGVTQSPTHLIKTRGQQVTLRCSSQSGHNTVSWYQQALGQGPQFIFQYYREEENGRGNFPPRFSGLQFPNYSSELNVNALELDDSALYLCASSLRQAQEAQYFGPGTRLTVL.